The 9 T cell receptor beta chains below all came from one sample that was sequenced in a study of shared clonotypes between healthy human individuals (dated by TCRdb to the early 2020s). The library was produced with the immunoSEQ multiplex PCR assay. Here the immuneACCESS table is served through TCRdb, limited to in-frame sequences with V and J called. Missing clones are a known gap in these copies; in checked studies unresolved V genes cover under half, and the rest lacks a known reason. The sample table holds 630,000 or so clones, of which 95% to 98% were seen once. Roughly 0.29% of the sample belongs to the ten largest clones. CD8 naive samples consisted of CD45RO-negative cells that were positively selected for CCR7, yielding a CD45RA+CCR7+ population without TemRA cells. Sequenced: naive CD8+ T cells sorted from blood. Sample cell subset or site, as interpreted from the label and publication: CD45RA+CCR7+. Source of these receptors: a man aged 25 to 45 in good health.

The chain joins TRBV9 to TRBJ1-5; TRBD1 matches at 7 bases. There are 13 residues in the CDR3. The V segment lost 4 bases and the J segment 4 bases; nucleotides outside the gene matches: 2. Germline V gene lookup returns CDR1 SGDLS and CDR2 YYNGEE. CDR3 in DNA: TGTGCCAGCAGCTCAGGGGGTAATCAGCCCCAGCATTTT. It translates to CASSSGGNQPQHF.

V gene TRBV6-1 combines with J gene TRBJ2-5; 8 bases align to TRBD1. The J segment lost 2 bases and the V segment lost 7 bases, leaving 9 bases of the junction unmatched. The germline V gene has CDR1 MNHNS and CDR2 SASEGT. The CDR3 spans 15 residues. DNA of the CDR3: TGTGCCAGCATACCGACAGGGGTTTTACAAGAGACCCAGTACTTC. Its protein is CASIPTGVLQETQYF.

The table lists this clone with a count of one. The chain combines TRBV6-6 with TRBJ2-3, with D unclear. V shed 7 bases and J shed 2 bases, with 10 bases lying between them. The CDR3 is made up of 13 amino acids. Germline V lookup: CDR1 MNHNY, CDR2 SVGAGI (reference sequence). The CDR3 DNA is TGTGCCAGCACAAACTTTTTCACAGATACGCAGTATTTT. Its translation is CASTNFFTDTQYF.

The chain recombines TRBV7-9 with TRBJ1-4, with 7 bases lining up with TRBD1. CDR1 and CDR2 (germline): SEHNR, FQNEAQ (reference sequence). V shed 4 bases, J shed 8 bases, and the junction held 7 bases outside the gene matches. The CDR3 is 14 amino acids. The chain's CDR3 is CASSSGGAREKLFF. DNA of the CDR3: TGTGCCAGCAGCTCAGGGGGAGCCAGAGAAAAACTGTTTTTT.

The chain combines TRBV10-3 with TRBJ2-7; TRBD2 might be the D (5 bases). V dropped 3 bases and J dropped 2 bases, with 11 bases sitting between them. The CDR3 runs to 14 residues. Germline lookup yields CDR1 ENHRY and CDR2 SYGVKD. The CDR3, as DNA: TGTGCCATCAGTGAATCGGGATCTACCTACGAGCAGTACTTC. It specifies CAISESGSTYEQYF.

The sample holds one count of this clone. V usage is TRBV19 and J usage is TRBJ1-5; 7 nucleotides agree with TRBD1. CDR3 length: 14 residues. The V gene end was trimmed by 5 bases and the J gene end by 4 bases; junction bases not matched to a gene: 5. Germline CDR1 and CDR2: LNHDA and SQIVND (reference sequence). The CDR3 DNA is TGTGCCAGTAGTGGAGGGGGCCGGAATCAGCCCCAGCATTTT. Residues: CASSGGGRNQPQHF.

The V call is TRBV9, the J call TRBJ2-3; 7 bases align to TRBD2. Germline values: CDR1 SGDLS, CDR2 YYNGEE. V gave up 2 bases and J gave up 2 bases; unmatched junction bases: 5. The CDR3 spans 15 residues. CDR3 amino acids: CASSVWGGTTDTQYF. CDR3 nucleotide sequence: TGTGCCAGCAGCGTGTGGGGGGGGACCACAGATACGCAGTATTTT.

This clone was observed a single time. The chain couples TRBV7-9 to TRBJ2-1; the D gene is possibly TRBD2 (6 bases). The CDR3 has 15 residues. The ends were cut back, 5 bases at V and 0 bases at J, with 11 bases in the middle. CDR1 SEHNR and CDR2 FQNEAQ come from the germline V gene (reference sequence). DNA of the CDR3: TGTGCCAGCAGCGGGACTTTAGACTCCTACAATGAGCAGTTCTTC. The encoded protein is CASSGTLDSYNEQFF.

The chain combines TRBV5-4 with TRBJ2-1; D gene ambiguous. The CDR3 runs to 15 residues. CDR1 SGHNT and CDR2 YYREEE come from the germline V gene (reference sequence). With 5 bases removed from V and 0 bases from J, the gap between germline ends came to 12 bases. CDR3 loop: CASSFPNSSYNEQFF. CDR3 nucleotide sequence: TGTGCCAGCAGTTTCCCGAACAGCTCCTACAATGAGCAGTTCTTC.